Below are 26 T cell receptor beta chains sequenced from a single sample in a study of cytomegalovirus exposure and HLA in healthy donors. A multiplex PCR was run with 60 Vbeta primers and 13 Jbeta primers. Produced via immunoSEQ multiplex PCR; TCRdb's table is partial and in-frame only. The sample carries fewer than 200,000 clones, more than 65% recorded once. Material for sequencing was PBMCs. All receptors come from a woman in her forties or fifties in good health and CMV-seronegative.

The V and J genes are TRBV4-2 and TRBJ2-2, with 7 positions matching TRBD1. Germline CDR1 is LGHNA and CDR2 is YNFKEQ. With 1 base clipped from V and 0 bases from J, the junction kept 8 bases outside the gene matches. The CDR3 is made up of 18 amino acids. This CDR3 reads CASSQAPRDSANTGELFF. CDR3 bases: TGTGCCAGCAGCCAAGCCCCTAGGGACAGCGCGAACACCGGGGAGCTGTTTTTT.

V and J are TRBV6-6 and TRBJ1-4; 9 bases map to TRBD1. V lost 7 bases, J lost 13 bases, and 16 bases stayed unmatched. Germline V gene sequence: CDR1 MNHNY, CDR2 SVGAGI (reference sequence). The CDR3 loop spans 15 amino acids. CDR3 DNA sequence: TGTGCCAGCAACTCCGGACAGGGGAGGACGTATCGACTGTTTTTT. This gives the protein CASNSGQGRTYRLFF.

The chain links TRBV7-9 to TRBJ1-2; D gene uncertain. CDR3 length: 17 residues. V lost 3 bases to trimming and J lost 4 bases, with 21 bases between them. Germline V gene sequence: CDR1 SEHNR, CDR2 FQNEAQ (reference sequence). The DNA of the CDR3 is TGTGCCAGCAGCTTCGGAGGAGGGTTTGAGTTCGGCTATGGCTACACCTTC. It translates to CASSFGGGFEFGYGYTF.

The chain uses TRBV4-3 and TRBJ2-1, with 10 bases matching TRBD1. V shed 3 bases and J 3 bases; nucleotides not matched to a gene: 14. From germline, CDR1 is LGHNA and CDR2 YSLEER. This CDR3 contains 19 residues. As DNA, the CDR3 is TGCGCCAGCAGCCAGGCGACAGGGGGCGCAAATACTTTCTACAATGAGCAGTTCTTC. Amino acids: CASSQATGGANTFYNEQFF.

The gene calls are TRBV5-1 and TRBJ2-7; TRBD2 is a possible D gene (5 bases). Between the trimmed V and J ends, which lost 3 bases and 7 bases, there was a span of 14 bases. Germline lookup yields CDR1 SGHRS and CDR2 YFSETQ. The CDR3 runs to 13 residues. The CDR3 is CASSSDSVYEQYF. For the CDR3, the DNA is TGCGCCAGCAGCTCGGACTCCGTATATGAGCAGTACTTC.

This clone was observed a single time. The chain is built from TRBV30 and TRBJ2-1; 10 bases match TRBD2. V trimming: 8 bases; J trimming: 6 bases; junction bases outside the gene matches: 10. The CDR3 extends over 14 amino acids. The germline V gene has CDR1 GTSNPN and CDR2 SVGIG (reference sequence). Here the CDR3 reads CAGSRTSGANEQFF. CDR3 DNA sequence: TGTGCCGGGTCCCGGACTAGCGGAGCCAATGAGCAGTTCTTC.

This clone was counted a few times. This sequence joins TRBV7-2 and TRBJ1-2, with TRBD1 identical over 11 bases. After removal of 5 bases from V and 8 bases from J, the junction contained 7 bases not matched to a gene. The CDR3 contains 14 residues. CDR1 and CDR2 (germline): SGHTA, FQGNSA. The CDR3: CASSGRTGGGGYTF. In DNA form, the CDR3 reads TGTGCCAGCAGCGGACGGACAGGGGGCGGCGGCTACACCTTC.

The genes are TRBV27 and TRBJ2-2; D perhaps matches TRBD2 (6 bases). The CDR3 sequence is 15 residues long. Germline V gene lookup returns CDR1 MNHEY and CDR2 SMNVEV (reference sequence). V gave up 5 bases and J gave up 7 bases, with 17 bases separating them. The CDR3 loop is CASSPPWRERGELFF. For the CDR3, the DNA is TGTGCCAGCAGTCCCCCTTGGAGGGAGCGCGGGGAGCTGTTTTTT.

This clone was seen more than once but under ten times. V is TRBV4-3 and J is TRBJ1-1, with TRBD1 matching over 7 bases. The CDR3 runs 13 residues. In germline, CDR1 is LGHNA, CDR2 YSLEER. Losses at the gene ends were 6 bases for V and 5 bases for J; bases not matched to a gene: 6. The CDR3 coding sequence is TGCGCCAGCAGTCGAGTCAGGGGGACTGAAGCTTTCTTT. Its protein is CASSRVRGTEAFF.

This CDR3 is CASSHPARDRPRTQYF. CDR3 nucleotides: TGCGCCAGCAGCCACCCGGCCCGGGACAGGCCACGGACCCAGTACTTC. The chain employs TRBV4-1 and TRBJ2-5, with TRBD1 matching 8 bases. CDR1 and CDR2 (germline): MGHRA, YSYEKL. The CDR3 is 16 amino acids. J lost 7 bases, V lost 3 bases, and 13 bases had no gene match.

V and J are TRBV7-9 and TRBJ1-1; maybe TRBD1 (6 bases). The CDR3 has 13 amino acids. From germline, CDR1 is SEHNR and CDR2 FQNEAQ (reference sequence). Trimming cost V 0 bases and J 6 bases, with 8 bases left between them. The CDR3: CASSLAGGSEAFF. CDR3 coding DNA: TGTGCCAGCAGCTTAGCTGGGGGCTCTGAAGCTTTCTTT.

The chain links TRBV5-6 to TRBJ1-2, with D perhaps matching TRBD1 (5 bases). CDR1 is SGHDT, CDR2 YYEEEE, per germline. This CDR3 has 16 amino acids. V was pared by 1 base and J by 1 base, with 14 bases between. The CDR3 DNA follows: TGTGCCAGCAGCTTGTGGGGCAGGCTCATTAACTATGGCTACACCTTC. Protein product: CASSLWGRLINYGYTF. Based on the CDR3 plus reference TRBV5-6 and TRBJ1-2, the full variable domain is DAGVTQSPTHLIKTRGQQVTLRCSPKSGHDTVSWYQQALGQGPQFIFQYYEEEERQRGNFPDRFSGHQFPNYSSELNVNALLLGDSALYLCASSLWGRLINYGYTFGSGTRLTVV.

The V and J genes are TRBV7-9 and TRBJ2-2, with 10 bases fitting TRBD1. Trimming cost V 4 bases and J 5 bases; bases outside gene matches: 7. CDR3 length: 16 residues. Germline V gene data show CDR1 as SEHNR and CDR2 as FQNEAQ (reference sequence). The CDR3 region is CASSSSPGQGTGELFF. CDR3 bases: TGTGCCAGCAGCTCCTCTCCGGGACAGGGGACCGGGGAGCTGTTTTTT.

The chain joins TRBV19 to TRBJ2-2; TRBD2 matches 10 bases. Looked up from germline, CDR1 is LNHDA and CDR2 is SQIVND (reference sequence). V lost 1 base to trimming and J lost 13 bases; unmatched junction nucleotides: 12. The CDR3 is 16 amino acids. CDR3 amino acids: CASSIVSGRAHGVLFF. CDR3 bases: TGTGCCAGTAGTATAGTGAGCGGGAGGGCCCATGGTGTGCTGTTTTTT.

This clone was observed at least ten times. The chain links TRBV6-1 to TRBJ2-7, with 7 positions matching TRBD1. Trimming cost V 5 bases and J 0 bases; bases outside gene matches: 7. This CDR3 has 15 amino acids. CDR1 MNHNS and CDR2 SASEGT come from the germline V gene. CDR3 sequence (DNA): TGTGCCAGCAGTTTTATGACAGGGAGCTCCTACGAGCAGTACTTC. Protein: CASSFMTGSSYEQYF.

The V call is TRBV11-2, the J call TRBJ2-7; D not resolved. V was pared by 0 bases and J by 3 bases, with 12 bases between. This CDR3 is 15 amino acids long. CDR1 SGHAT and CDR2 FQNNGV come from the germline V gene. CDR3 sequence (DNA): TGTGCCAGCAGCTTAGATCAGTTGGGCGTCTACGAGCAGTACTTC. Translation gives CASSLDQLGVYEQYF. The full variable domain, its missing parts supplied by reference TRBV11-2 and TRBJ2-7, is EAGVAQSPRYKIIEKRQSVAFWCNPISGHATLYWYQQILGQGPKLLIQFQNNGVVDDSQLPKDRFSAERLKGVDSTLKIQPAKLEDSAVYLCASSLDQLGVYEQYFGPGTRLTVT.

V usage is TRBV11-2 and J usage is TRBJ2-1; D is possibly TRBD2 (6 bases). This CDR3 spans 13 amino acids. Looked up from germline, CDR1 is SGHAT and CDR2 is FQNNGV. V was cut by 1 base and J by 8 bases, with 9 bases left in between. The CDR3 spells CASSLGRGDEQFF. The CDR3 DNA is TGTGCCAGCAGCTTAGGACGCGGGGATGAGCAGTTCTTC.

This clone was recorded once. The chain couples TRBV4-1 to TRBJ1-3; possible D gene TRBD1, 6 bases. Per germline, CDR1 MGHRA and CDR2 YSYEKL. Trimming cost V 4 bases and J 8 bases, with 12 bases left between them. The CDR3 sequence is 13 residues long. As DNA, the CDR3 is TGCGCCAGCAGCCTCGGGGGGGCGGACACCATATATTTT. It encodes CASSLGGADTIYF.

V and J are TRBV18 and TRBJ2-2, with TRBD2 matching over 7 bases. The germline V gene has CDR1 KGHSH and CDR2 LQKENI. The CDR3 covers 17 residues. V trimming: 4 bases; J trimming: 2 bases; junction bases outside the gene matches: 10. The CDR3 nucleotides read TGTGCCAGCTCACGGAGCCAGCGGGATTCTAACACCGGGGAGCTGTTTTTT. This encodes CASSRSQRDSNTGELFF.

The V gene is TRBV10-3, the J gene TRBJ2-7; 13 nucleotides agree with TRBD2. The CDR3 is 14 amino acids. Germline CDR1 reads ENHRY; CDR2 reads SYGVKD. Trimming took 7 bases from V and 3 from J; bases not matched to a gene: 3. DNA for the CDR3: TGTGCCATCAACGGACTAGCGGGAGACTACGAGCAGTACTTC. Amino acid sequence: CAINGLAGDYEQYF.

The genes are TRBV4-1 and TRBJ1-2; no firm D call. V gave up 0 bases and J gave up 4 bases, with 9 bases separating them. This CDR3 region has 14 residues. CDR1 MGHRA and CDR2 YSYEKL come from the germline V gene. The CDR3 reads CASSQEEGIYGYTF. Here the CDR3 DNA reads TGCGCCAGCAGCCAAGAGGAGGGAATCTATGGCTACACCTTC.

The rearrangement uses TRBV4-1 and TRBJ1-1; a weak D match, TRBD1 (5 bases). The length of the CDR3 is 17 residues. The V gene's germline CDR1 is MGHRA and CDR2 YSYEKL. Trimming shortened V by 4 bases and J by 1 base, and 19 bases separated the two germline ends. As DNA, the CDR3 is TGCGCCAGCAGCCCCATTAGGGGTAGCCGAGGGAACACTGAAGCTTTCTTT. Translating gives CASSPIRGSRGNTEAFF.

The sample holds a few counts of this clone. This sequence joins TRBV27 and TRBJ1-2; D may be TRBD1 (5 bases). The CDR3 has 16 residues. Germline assignment: CDR1 MNHEY and CDR2 SMNVEV (reference sequence). V lost 4 bases, J lost 8 bases, and 23 bases lay in between. The CDR3 DNA reads TGTGCCAGCAGTTATGGAGGGGACGTCTCCCTCTACGGCTACACCTTC. Its protein product is CASSYGGDVSLYGYTF.

The chain employs TRBV18 and TRBJ2-7; 9 bases agree with TRBD1. The germline CDR1 and CDR2 sequences are KGHSH and LQKENI. CDR3 size: 15 residues. With V trimmed by 6 bases and J by 3 bases, 9 bases remained unmatched. CDR3 bases: TGTGCCAGCTCCCAAGGGACAGGGTGGTTCTACGAGCAGTACTTC. Amino acid sequence: CASSQGTGWFYEQYF.

V and J are TRBV10-3 and TRBJ2-7; D ambiguous. Looked up from germline, CDR1 is ENHRY and CDR2 is SYGVKD. The CDR3 contains 11 residues. Trimming took 0 bases from V and 9 from J, leaving 6 bases between them. The CDR3 DNA reads as TGTGCCATCAGTGAGTCCTTCCCGCAGTACTTC. Protein: CAISESFPQYF.

With respect to this clone: Other nucleotide sequences from this sample produce the same CDR3. The rearrangement uses TRBV4-3 and TRBJ1-1; TRBD1 is a possible D gene (5 bases). V was shortened by 5 bases and J by 3 bases, with 19 bases between the two germline ends. The germline V gene encodes CDR1 LGHNA and CDR2 YSLEER. The length of the CDR3 is 16 residues. The CDR3 DNA is TGCGCCAGCAGCACTACCGACGGGGGATGGTACACTGAAGCTTTCTTT. Encoded protein: CASSTTDGGWYTEAFF.